This T cell receptor beta chain originates from a study of cytomegalovirus exposure and HLA in healthy donors. PCR involved 60 Vbeta and 13 Jbeta primers. Produced via immunoSEQ multiplex PCR; TCRdb's table is partial and in-frame only. The data hold around 49,000 clones, with about three quarters observed a single time. Trimming removed 5 bases from V and 6 bases from J; junction bases left unmatched: 13. The CDR3 extends over 15 amino acids. Germline V gene sequence: CDR1 MNHEY, CDR2 SMNVEV (reference sequence). The chain combines TRBV27 with TRBJ2-7; 7 nucleotides align to TRBD1. The sample was PBMCs. The sequence came from a man aged 30-40 years in good health and CMV-seropositive. The CDR3 DNA is TGTGCCAGCAGTAAATGGGACAGCCAAGGGTTCGAGCAGTACTTC. Amino acid sequence: CASSKWDSQGFEQYF.